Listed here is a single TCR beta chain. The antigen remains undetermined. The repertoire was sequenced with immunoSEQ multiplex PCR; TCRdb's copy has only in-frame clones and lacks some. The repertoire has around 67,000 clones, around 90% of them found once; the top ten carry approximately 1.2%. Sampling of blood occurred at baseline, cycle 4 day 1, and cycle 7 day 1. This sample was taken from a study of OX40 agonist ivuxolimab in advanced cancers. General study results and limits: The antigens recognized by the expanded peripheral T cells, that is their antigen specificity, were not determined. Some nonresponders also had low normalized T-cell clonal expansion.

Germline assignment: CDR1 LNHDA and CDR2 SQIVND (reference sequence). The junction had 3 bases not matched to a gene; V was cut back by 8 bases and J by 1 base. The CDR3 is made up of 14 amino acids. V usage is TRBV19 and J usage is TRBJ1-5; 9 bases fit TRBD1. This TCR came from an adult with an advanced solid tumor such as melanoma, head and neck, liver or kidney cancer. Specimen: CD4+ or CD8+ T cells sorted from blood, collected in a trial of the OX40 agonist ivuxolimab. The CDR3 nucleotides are TGTGCCAGTGGGGACAGGGCAAGCAATCAGCCCCAGCATTTT. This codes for CASGDRASNQPQHF.